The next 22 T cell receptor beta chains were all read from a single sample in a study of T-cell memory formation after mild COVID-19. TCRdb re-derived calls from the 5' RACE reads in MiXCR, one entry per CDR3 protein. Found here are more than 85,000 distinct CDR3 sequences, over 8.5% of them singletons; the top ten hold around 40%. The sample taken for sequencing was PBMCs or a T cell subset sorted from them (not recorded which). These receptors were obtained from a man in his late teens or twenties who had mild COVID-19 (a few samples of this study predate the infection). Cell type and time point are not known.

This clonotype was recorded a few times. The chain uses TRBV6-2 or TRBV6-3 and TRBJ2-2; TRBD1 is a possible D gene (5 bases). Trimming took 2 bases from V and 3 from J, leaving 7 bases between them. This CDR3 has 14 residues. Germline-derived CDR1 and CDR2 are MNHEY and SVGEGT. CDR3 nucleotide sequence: TGTGCCAGCAGTTACCGACAGTACACCGGGGAGCTGTTTTTT. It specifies CASSYRQYTGELFF.

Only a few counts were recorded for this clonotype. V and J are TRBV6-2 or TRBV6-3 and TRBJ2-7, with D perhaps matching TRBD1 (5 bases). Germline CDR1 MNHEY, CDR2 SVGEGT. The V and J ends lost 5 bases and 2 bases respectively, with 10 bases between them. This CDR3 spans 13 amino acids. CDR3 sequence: CASSIAGTYEQYV. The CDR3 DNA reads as TGTGCCAGCAGTATCGCAGGGACCTACGAGCAGTACGTC.

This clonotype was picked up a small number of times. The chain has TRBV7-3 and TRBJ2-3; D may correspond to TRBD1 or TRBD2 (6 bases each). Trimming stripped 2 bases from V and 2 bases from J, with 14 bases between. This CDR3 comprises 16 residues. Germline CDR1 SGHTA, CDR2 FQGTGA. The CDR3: CASSLALGGPTDTQYF. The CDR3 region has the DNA TGTGCCAGCAGCTTAGCTCTGGGGGGCCCCACAGATACGCAGTATTTT. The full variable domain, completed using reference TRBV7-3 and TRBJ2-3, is GAGVSQTPSNKVTEKGKYVELRCDPISGHTALYWYRQSLGQGPEFLIYFQGTGAADDSGLPNDRFFAVRPEGSVSTLKIQRTERGDSAVYLCASSLALGGPTDTQYFGPGTRLTVL.

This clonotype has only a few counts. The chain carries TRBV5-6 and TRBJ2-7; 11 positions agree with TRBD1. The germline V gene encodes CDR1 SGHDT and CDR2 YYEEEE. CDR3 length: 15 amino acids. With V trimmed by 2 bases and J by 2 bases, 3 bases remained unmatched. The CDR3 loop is CASSLGQGAAYEQYF. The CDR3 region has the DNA TGTGCCAGCAGCTTAGGACAGGGGGCAGCCTACGAGCAGTACTTC.

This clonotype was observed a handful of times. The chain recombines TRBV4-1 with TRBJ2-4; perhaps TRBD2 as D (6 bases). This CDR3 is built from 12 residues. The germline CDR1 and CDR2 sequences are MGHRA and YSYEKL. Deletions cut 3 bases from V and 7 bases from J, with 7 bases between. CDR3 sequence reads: CASSQEGNIQYF. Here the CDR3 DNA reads TGCGCCAGCAGCCAGGAGGGGAACATTCAGTACTTC.

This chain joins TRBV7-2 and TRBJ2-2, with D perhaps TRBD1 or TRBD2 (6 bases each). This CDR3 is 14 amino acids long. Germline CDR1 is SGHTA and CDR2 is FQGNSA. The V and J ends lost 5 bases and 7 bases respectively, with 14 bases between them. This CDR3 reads CASSPNGGVGELFF. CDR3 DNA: TGTGCCAGCAGCCCAAACGGGGGCGTCGGGGAGCTGTTTTTT. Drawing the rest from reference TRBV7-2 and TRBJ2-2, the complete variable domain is GAGVSQSPSNKVTEKGKDVELRCDPISGHTALYWYRQSLGQGLEFLIYFQGNSAPDKSGLPSDRFSAERTGGSVSTLTIQRTQQEDSAVYLCASSPNGGVGELFFGEGSRLTVL.

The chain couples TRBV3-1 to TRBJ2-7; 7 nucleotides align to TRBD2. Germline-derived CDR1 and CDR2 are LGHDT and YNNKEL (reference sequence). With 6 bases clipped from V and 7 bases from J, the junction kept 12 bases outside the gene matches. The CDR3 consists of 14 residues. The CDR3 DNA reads TGTGCCAGCAGTCCATACCCGGGGGAGGGGGAGCAGTACGTC. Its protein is CASSPYPGEGEQYV.

As DNA, the CDR3 is TGCAGCGCGTGGAGCGGAGGTATGAATGAGCAGTTCTTC. Translated, it gives CSAWSGGMNEQFF. The V and J genes are TRBV29-1 and TRBJ2-1, with TRBD2 as a possible D gene (5 bases). There are 13 residues in the CDR3. Looked up from germline, CDR1 is SQVTM and CDR2 is ANQGSEA. V lost 7 bases, J lost 7 bases, and 17 bases lay in between.

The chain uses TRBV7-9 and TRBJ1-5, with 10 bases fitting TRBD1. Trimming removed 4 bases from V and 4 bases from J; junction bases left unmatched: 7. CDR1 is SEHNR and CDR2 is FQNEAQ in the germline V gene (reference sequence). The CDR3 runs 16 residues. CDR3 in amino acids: CASSSSDRGANQPQHF. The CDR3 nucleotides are TGTGCCAGCAGCTCCTCGGACAGGGGGGCAAATCAGCCCCAGCATTTT.

The CDR3 loop is CASKEDGHSPGGYTF. The CDR3 nucleotides are TGTGCCAGCAAGGAGGACGGCCACAGTCCGGGAGGCTACACCTTC. This sequence joins TRBV12-3 or TRBV12-4 and TRBJ1-2; unclear D gene. This CDR3 is built from 15 residues. V lost 7 bases and J 8 bases, leaving 23 bases between the germline ends.

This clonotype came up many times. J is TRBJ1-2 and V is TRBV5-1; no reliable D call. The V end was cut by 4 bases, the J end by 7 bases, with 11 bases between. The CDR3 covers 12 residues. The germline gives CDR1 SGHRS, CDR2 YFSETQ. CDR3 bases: TGCGCCAGCAGCCCCGACTCTCTTGGCTACACCTTC. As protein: CASSPDSLGYTF.

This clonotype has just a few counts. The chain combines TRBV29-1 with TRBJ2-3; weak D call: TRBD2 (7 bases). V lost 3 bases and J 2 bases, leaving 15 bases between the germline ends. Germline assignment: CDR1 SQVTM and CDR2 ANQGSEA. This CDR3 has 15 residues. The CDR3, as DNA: TGCAGCGTTGAGGGGGGGCGAGGGGTCACAGATACGCAGTATTTT. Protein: CSVEGGRGVTDTQYF.

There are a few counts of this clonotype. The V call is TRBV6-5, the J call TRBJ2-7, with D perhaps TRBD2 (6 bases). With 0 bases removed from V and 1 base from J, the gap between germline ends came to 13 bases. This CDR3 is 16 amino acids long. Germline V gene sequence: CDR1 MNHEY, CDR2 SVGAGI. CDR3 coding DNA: TGTGCCAGCAGTTACTCGACGGGGGTCCTATCCTACGAGCAGTACTTC. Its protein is CASSYSTGVLSYEQYF.

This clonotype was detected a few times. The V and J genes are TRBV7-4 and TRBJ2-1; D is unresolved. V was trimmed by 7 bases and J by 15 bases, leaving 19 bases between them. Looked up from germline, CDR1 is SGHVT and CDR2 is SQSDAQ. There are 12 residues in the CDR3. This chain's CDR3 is CASNETPTYLFF. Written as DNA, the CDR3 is TGTGCCAGCAACGAAACTCCGACGTACCTGTTCTTC.

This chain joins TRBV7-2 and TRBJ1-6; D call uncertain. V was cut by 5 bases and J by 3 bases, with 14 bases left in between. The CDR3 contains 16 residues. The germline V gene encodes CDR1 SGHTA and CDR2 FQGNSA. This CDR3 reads CASSLTPNGYNSPLHF. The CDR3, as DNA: TGTGCCAGCAGCCTGACTCCCAACGGCTATAATTCACCCCTCCACTTT.

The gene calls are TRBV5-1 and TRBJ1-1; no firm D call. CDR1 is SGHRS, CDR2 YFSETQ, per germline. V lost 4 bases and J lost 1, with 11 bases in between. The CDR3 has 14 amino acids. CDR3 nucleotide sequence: TGCGCCAGCAGCCCACTCGCCAGGAACACTGAAGCTTTCTTT. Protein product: CASSPLARNTEAFF.

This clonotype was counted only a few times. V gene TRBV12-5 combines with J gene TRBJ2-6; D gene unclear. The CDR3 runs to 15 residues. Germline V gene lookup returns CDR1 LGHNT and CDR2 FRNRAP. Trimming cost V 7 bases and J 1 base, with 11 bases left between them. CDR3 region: CASVEVGSGANVLTF. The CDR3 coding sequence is TGTGCTAGTGTGGAAGTAGGGTCTGGGGCCAACGTCCTGACTTTC. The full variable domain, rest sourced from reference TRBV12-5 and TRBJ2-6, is DARVTQTPRHKVTEMGQEVTMRCQPILGHNTVFWYRQTMMQGLELLAYFRNRAPLDDSGMPKDRFSAEMPDATLATLKIQPSEPRDSAVYFCASVEVGSGANVLTFGAGSRLTVL.

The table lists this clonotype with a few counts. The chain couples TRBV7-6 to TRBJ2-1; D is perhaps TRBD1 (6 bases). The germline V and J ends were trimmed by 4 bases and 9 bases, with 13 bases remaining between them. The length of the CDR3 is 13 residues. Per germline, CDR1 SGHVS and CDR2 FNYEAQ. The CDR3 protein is CASSSTGLGEQFF. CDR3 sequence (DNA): TGTGCCAGCAGCTCAACAGGGTTGGGTGAGCAGTTCTTC.

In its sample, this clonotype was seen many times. The CDR3 protein is CASSFSAGYTAFF. CDR3 coding DNA: TGTGCCAGCAGTTTTTCGGCAGGTTATACAGCTTTCTTT. The genes are TRBV12-3 or TRBV12-4 and TRBJ1-1; no clear D gene. Trimming left V 3 bases short and J 10 bases short, with 15 bases between. This CDR3 spans 13 amino acids.

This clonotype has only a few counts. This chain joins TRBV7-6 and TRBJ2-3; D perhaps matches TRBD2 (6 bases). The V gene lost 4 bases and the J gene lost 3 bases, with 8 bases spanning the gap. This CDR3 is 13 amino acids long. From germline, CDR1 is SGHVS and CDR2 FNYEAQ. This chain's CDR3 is CASSSGRTDTQYF. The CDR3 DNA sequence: TGTGCCAGCAGCTCGGGGAGGACAGATACGCAGTATTTT.

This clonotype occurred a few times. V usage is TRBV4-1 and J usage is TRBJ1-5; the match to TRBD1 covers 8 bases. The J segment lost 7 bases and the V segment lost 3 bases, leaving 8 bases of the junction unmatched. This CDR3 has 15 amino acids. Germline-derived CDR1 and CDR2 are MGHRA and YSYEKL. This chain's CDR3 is CASSHGTGEGQPQHF. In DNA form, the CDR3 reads TGCGCCAGCAGCCATGGGACAGGAGAGGGACAGCCCCAGCATTTT.

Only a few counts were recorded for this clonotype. CDR3 in DNA: TGCGCCAGCAGCCAAGGAGGGACAGGGGAGGTGGGCACTGAAGCTTTCTTT. It encodes CASSQGGTGEVGTEAFF. The rearrangement uses TRBV4-1 and TRBJ1-1; 10 nucleotides line up with TRBD1. The germline gives CDR1 MGHRA, CDR2 YSYEKL. V lost 1 base to trimming and J lost 4 bases; unmatched junction nucleotides: 9. The length of the CDR3 is 17 residues.